The subject of this entry is one T cell receptor (beta chain). The junction had 4 bases not matched to a gene; V was cut back by 5 bases and J by 6 bases. Germline V gene lookup returns CDR1 MGHDK and CDR2 SYGVNS. The CDR3 is made up of 13 amino acids. The data were obtained in a study of cytomegalovirus exposure and HLA in healthy donors. Study at large: Earlier, 95 million to 140 million unique TCR beta sequences were recovered from roughly 180 million T cells by an analysis. Within an early data release were 80 million to 90 million unique TCRs drawn from HLA-typed donors.

Amplification used 60 Vbeta primers and 13 Jbeta primers. The protocol was immunoSEQ multiplex PCR, while the TCRdb copy is restricted to in-frame clones and leaves out a portion. The sample has about 130,000 clones; roughly three fifths are singletons. Sequenced: PBMCs. The genes are TRBV25-1 and TRBJ2-4; TRBD1 matches 7 bases. This clonotype was obtained from a middle-aged woman in good health and CMV-seronegative. CDR3 sequence reads: CASSPHRGNIQYF. In nucleotides, the CDR3 is TGTGCCAGCAGTCCCCACAGGGGAAACATTCAGTACTTC.